This T cell receptor (beta chain) appears in the sequencing data of a study of technical replicates of blood from several donors. Trimming took off 6 bases at V and 0 bases at J, with 17 bases between the two ends. Germline V gene lookup returns CDR1 LGHNA and CDR2 YSLEER. The CDR3 is 16 amino acids. Assay: immunoSEQ multiplex PCR; the TCRdb copy retains only in-frame clones and omits some. The top ten clones hold 0.3% to 0.35% of a sample with roughly 92,000 clones, around 95% of them seen once. The specimen was T cells isolated from PBMCs. The chain is built from TRBV4-3 and TRBJ1-1; D is perhaps TRBD1 (6 bases). The source is a human donor in good health. The DNA for the CDR3 is TGCGCCAGCAGAAAGACAGGACACACTATGAACACTGAAGCTTTCTTT. Translation: CASRKTGHTMNTEAFF.